This note documents a single T cell receptor beta chain sequence. The antigen remains unidentified. The CDR3 spans 14 residues. Germline V gene sequence: CDR1 DFQATT, CDR2 SNEGSKA (reference sequence). This entry belongs to a study of human CD8 memory T cell subsets. Overall study results and limits: Stem-like memory T cells and precursor exhausted T cells both came out with similarly high diversity, but effector memory cells did not.

Making the TCR beta libraries relied on UMI-labeled 5' RACE. Using the 5' RACE reads, TCRdb records one entry per CDR3 protein without DNA. This specimen shows 5,000 or so distinct CDR3 sequences; the ten leading clones hold around 26%. The V gene is TRBV20-1, the J gene TRBJ2-1; the TCRdb D gene call, TRBD1, has no DNA to confirm it. The clonotype originates from a human donor in good health. Source material: CD8+ effector memory T cells (TEM) sorted from PBMCs. Subset meaning: effector memory CD8 T cells, CCR7- CD45RO+ CD95+. The CDR3 sequence: CSARDYQRGREQFF.